Listed here are 14 T cell receptor beta chains from one sample, sequenced in a study of blood T cell repertoires in COVID-19. Libraries were prepared by immunoSEQ multiplex PCR; TCRdb keeps only in-frame clonotypes and omits some of them. The sample includes approximately 120,000 clones, roughly 85% of them seen just once. Sequenced input: peripheral blood. The receptors here all came from a woman of 80 years or more with COVID-19, enrolled during active disease.

The chain has TRBV7-2 and TRBJ2-3; TRBD1 matches at 7 bases. V trimming: 4 bases; J trimming: 3 bases; junction bases outside the gene matches: 1. The CDR3 length is 13 residues. The germline V gene encodes CDR1 SGHTA and CDR2 FQGNSA. The chain's CDR3 is CASSSGQTDTQYF. CDR3 bases: TGTGCCAGCAGCTCGGGACAGACAGATACGCAGTATTTT.

This chain links TRBV6-2 or TRBV6-3 with TRBJ2-5; D is possibly TRBD2 (6 bases). Trimming pared 0 bases from V and 5 bases from J, leaving 16 bases between. CDR1 and CDR2 (germline): MNHEY, SVGEGT. CDR3 length: 16 residues. As DNA, the CDR3 is TGTGCCAGCAGTTACTCGAGGCAGCTAGCGCAGGAGACCCAGTACTTC. It translates to CASSYSRQLAQETQYF.

This chain links TRBV7-2 with TRBJ1-2; D is uncertain. Deletions cut 0 bases from V and 6 bases from J, with 11 bases between. The germline CDR1 and CDR2 sequences are SGHTA and FQGNSA. The CDR3 is 14 amino acids. This CDR3 is CASSLAGGKDGYTF. In DNA, the CDR3 is TGTGCCAGCAGCTTAGCGGGAGGGAAAGATGGCTACACCTTC.

This chain connects TRBV6-6 to TRBJ1-1; the D is unclear. The CDR3 runs to 14 residues. The germline V gene has CDR1 MNHNY and CDR2 SVGAGI (reference sequence). V lost 4 bases, J lost 4 bases, and 13 bases lay in between. CDR3 nucleotides: TGTGCCAGCAGTTCACAACCTGAGGGCACTGAAGCTTTCTTT. Its translation: CASSSQPEGTEAFF.

This clone has a handful of counts. Different DNA sequences within this sample yield the same CDR3. This chain links TRBV7-9 with TRBJ2-3; 14 bases fit TRBD2. The junction had 4 bases not matched to a gene; V was cut back by 1 base and J by 4 bases. Germline loops: CDR1 SEHNR, CDR2 FQNEAQ (reference sequence). There are 17 residues in the CDR3. CDR3 in DNA: TGTGCCAGCAGCTTAGGACTAGCGGGAGGGCCTGCAGATACGCAGTATTTT. Residues: CASSLGLAGGPADTQYF.

This clone was observed at least ten times. The chain joins TRBV18 to TRBJ1-2, with TRBD1 matching 8 bases. The CDR3 contains 13 residues. With V trimmed by 3 bases and J by 8 bases, 5 bases remained unmatched. Germline V gives CDR1 KGHSH, CDR2 LQKENI. Written as DNA, the CDR3 is TGTGCCAGCTCACCTGGGACAGGACGAGGCTACACCTTC. Protein: CASSPGTGRGYTF.

This clone was counted between two and nine times. The V call is TRBV6-5, the J call TRBJ1-1; possible D gene TRBD1, 5 bases. Germline V gene sequence: CDR1 MNHEY, CDR2 SVGAGI. V shed 7 bases and J shed 3 bases, with 12 bases lying between them. The CDR3 is 13 residues long. The CDR3, as DNA: TGTGCCAGCACCCATGGGGGGGACACTGAAGCTTTCTTT. It translates to CASTHGGDTEAFF.

This clone was observed a few times. This chain connects TRBV6-5 to TRBJ2-7, with D maybe TRBD2 (5 bases). Germline loops: CDR1 MNHEY, CDR2 SVGAGI. V lost 3 bases and J 3 bases, leaving 9 bases between the germline ends. The CDR3 is made up of 13 amino acids. The CDR3 bases are TGTGCCAGCAGTTATGGGGAGCGCTACGAGCAGTACTTC. Translated: CASSYGERYEQYF.

The gene calls are TRBV7-2 and TRBJ2-6, with D perhaps matching TRBD1 (6 bases). Trimming left V 2 bases short and J 4 bases short, with 21 bases between. Germline V CDR1 and CDR2: SGHTA, FQGNSA. There are 19 residues in the CDR3. The CDR3 sequence: CASSLSPRQGLGGANVLTF. The DNA of the CDR3 is TGTGCCAGCAGCTTATCCCCTAGGCAGGGGTTAGGGGGGGCCAACGTCCTGACTTTC. Full variable domain (rest looked up from reference TRBV7-2 and TRBJ2-6): GAGVSQSPSNKVTEKGKDVELRCDPISGHTALYWYRQSLGQGLEFLIYFQGNSAPDKSGLPSDRFSAERTGGSVSTLTIQRTQQEDSAVYLCASSLSPRQGLGGANVLTFGAGSRLTVL.

This chain uses TRBV6-1 with TRBJ1-4; 8 positions agree with TRBD1. This CDR3 comprises 15 residues. Trimming took 2 bases from V and 4 from J; bases not matched to a gene: 3. Germline CDR1 reads MNHNS; CDR2 reads SASEGT. The CDR3 nucleotides are TGTGCCAGCAGTGAACAGGGGGCGAGTAATGAAAAACTGTTTTTT. This gives the protein CASSEQGASNEKLFF.

This clone was recorded a few times. The gene calls are TRBV6-6 and TRBJ1-5, with TRBD1 matching over 8 bases. Germline CDR1 and CDR2: MNHNY and SVGAGI (reference sequence). V was clipped by 6 bases and J by 2 bases; unmatched bases: 3. This CDR3 has 14 amino acids. The CDR3 nucleotides read TGTGCCAGCAGCGACAGGGGTGGCAATCAGCCCCAGCATTTT. This sequence encodes CASSDRGGNQPQHF.

CDR3 in amino acids: CASSSLLRLAGLSTDTQYF. The CDR3 bases are TGTGCCAGCAGTTCCTTATTAAGACTAGCGGGGCTATCCACAGATACGCAGTATTTT. The chain has TRBV27 and TRBJ2-3, with 11 positions matching TRBD2. The junction had 14 bases not matched to a gene; V was cut back by 4 bases and J by 2 bases. The CDR3 is 19 residues long. Germline CDR1 and CDR2: MNHEY and SMNVEV (reference sequence).

The J gene is TRBJ1-1, the V gene TRBV18; D is unresolved. Germline V gene sequence: CDR1 KGHSH, CDR2 LQKENI. The length of the CDR3 is 14 residues. Trimming shortened V by 2 bases and J by 4 bases, and 11 bases separated the two germline ends. In DNA form, the CDR3 reads TGTGCCAGCTCACCAGGTGCCAGTATCACTGAAGCTTTCTTT. It yields the protein CASSPGASITEAFF.

The rearrangement joins TRBV7-3 to TRBJ2-7; 7 bases agree with TRBD1. The CDR3 runs to 14 residues. The ends lost 5 bases at V and 6 bases at J; junction bases unmatched: 10. CDR1 SGHTA and CDR2 FQGTGA come from the germline V gene. The CDR3 loop reads CASSRDPYRGEQYF. CDR3 in DNA: TGTGCCAGCAGCCGCGATCCTTACAGGGGCGAGCAGTACTTC.